Listed here is a single TCR beta chain. This sample was taken from a study of blood T cell repertoires in COVID-19. About the research overall: Collection of acute and convalescent COVID-19 samples took place in the United States, Italy and Spain. Sources were T cells, B-cell-depleted T cells, or PBMCs; the material itself was cDNA or gDNA.

CDR1 and CDR2 (germline): SNHLY, FYNNEI. V was clipped by 6 bases and J by 3 bases; unmatched bases: 11. This CDR3 contains 16 residues. Under the authors' procedure: Reference gene primer amplification yielded estimated nucleated cell counts. Repertoires were generated with immunoSEQ multiplex PCR, while TCRdb's copy carries only in-frame clones and drops some. V, J and clone size are those of that table, while D and trimming were read from the DNA. Here the sample spans about 48,000 clones, over 65% being singletons. The chain combines TRBV2 with TRBJ2-3; 8 nucleotides agree with TRBD2. Sequencing was done on a sample of peripheral blood. The receptor was isolated from a woman aged 55-70 years with acute or convalescent COVID-19. CDR3: CASRDDFAGGTDTQYF. CDR3 nucleotide sequence: TGTGCCAGCAGAGACGACTTTGCGGGGGGTACAGATACGCAGTATTTT.